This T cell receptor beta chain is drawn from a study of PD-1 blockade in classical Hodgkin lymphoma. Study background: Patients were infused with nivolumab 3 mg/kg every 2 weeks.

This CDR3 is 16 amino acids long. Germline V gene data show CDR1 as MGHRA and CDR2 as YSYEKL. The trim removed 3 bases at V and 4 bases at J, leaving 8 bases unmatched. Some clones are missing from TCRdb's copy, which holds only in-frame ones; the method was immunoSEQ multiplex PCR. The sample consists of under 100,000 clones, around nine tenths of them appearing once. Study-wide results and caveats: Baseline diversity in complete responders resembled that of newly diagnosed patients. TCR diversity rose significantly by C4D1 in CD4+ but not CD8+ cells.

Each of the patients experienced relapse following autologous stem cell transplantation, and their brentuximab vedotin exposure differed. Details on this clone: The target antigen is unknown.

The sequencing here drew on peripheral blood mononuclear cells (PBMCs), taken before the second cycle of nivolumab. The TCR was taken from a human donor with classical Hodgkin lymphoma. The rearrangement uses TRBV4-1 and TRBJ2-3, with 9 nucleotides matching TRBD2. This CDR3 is CASSQGLAGRPDTQYF. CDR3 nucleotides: TGCGCCAGCAGCCAGGGGCTAGCGGGAAGACCAGATACGCAGTATTTT.